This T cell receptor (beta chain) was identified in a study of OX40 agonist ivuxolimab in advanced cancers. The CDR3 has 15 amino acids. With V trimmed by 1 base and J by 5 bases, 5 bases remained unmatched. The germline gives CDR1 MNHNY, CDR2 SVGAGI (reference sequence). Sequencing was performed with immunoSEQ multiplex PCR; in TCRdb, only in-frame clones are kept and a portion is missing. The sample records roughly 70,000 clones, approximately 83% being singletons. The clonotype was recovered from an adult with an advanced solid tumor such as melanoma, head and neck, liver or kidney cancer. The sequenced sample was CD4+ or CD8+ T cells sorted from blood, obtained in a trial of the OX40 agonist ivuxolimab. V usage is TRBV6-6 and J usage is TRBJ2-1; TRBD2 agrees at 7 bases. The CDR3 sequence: CASSYLGLWDNEQFF. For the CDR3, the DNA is TGTGCCAGCAGTTACTTGGGACTATGGGACAATGAGCAGTTCTTC.